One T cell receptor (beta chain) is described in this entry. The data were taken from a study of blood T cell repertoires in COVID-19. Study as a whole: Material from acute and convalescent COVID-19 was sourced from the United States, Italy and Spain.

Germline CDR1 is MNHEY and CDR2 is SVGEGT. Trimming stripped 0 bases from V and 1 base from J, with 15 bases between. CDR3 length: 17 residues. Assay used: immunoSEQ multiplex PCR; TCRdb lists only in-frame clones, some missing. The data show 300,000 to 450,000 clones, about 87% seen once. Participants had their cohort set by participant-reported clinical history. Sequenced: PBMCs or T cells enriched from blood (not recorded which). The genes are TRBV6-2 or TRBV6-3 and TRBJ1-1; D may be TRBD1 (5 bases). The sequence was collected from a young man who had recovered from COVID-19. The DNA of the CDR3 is TGTGCCAGCAGTTACTCTTCGACAGTGACACGGAACACTGAAGCTTTCTTT. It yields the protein CASSYSSTVTRNTEAFF.